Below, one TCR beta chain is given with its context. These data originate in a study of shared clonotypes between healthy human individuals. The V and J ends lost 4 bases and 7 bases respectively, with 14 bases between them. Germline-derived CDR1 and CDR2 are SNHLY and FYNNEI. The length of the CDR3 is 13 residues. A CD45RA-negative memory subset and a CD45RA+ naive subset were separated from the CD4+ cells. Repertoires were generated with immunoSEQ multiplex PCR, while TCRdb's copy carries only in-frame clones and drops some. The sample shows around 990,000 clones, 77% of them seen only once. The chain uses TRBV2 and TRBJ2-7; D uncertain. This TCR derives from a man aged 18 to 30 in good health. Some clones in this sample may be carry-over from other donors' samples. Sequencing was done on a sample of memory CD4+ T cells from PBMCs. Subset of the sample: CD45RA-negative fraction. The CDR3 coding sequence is TGTGCCAGCAGTGGGAGCCCCTTGGGGGAGCAGTACTTC. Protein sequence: CASSGSPLGEQYF.